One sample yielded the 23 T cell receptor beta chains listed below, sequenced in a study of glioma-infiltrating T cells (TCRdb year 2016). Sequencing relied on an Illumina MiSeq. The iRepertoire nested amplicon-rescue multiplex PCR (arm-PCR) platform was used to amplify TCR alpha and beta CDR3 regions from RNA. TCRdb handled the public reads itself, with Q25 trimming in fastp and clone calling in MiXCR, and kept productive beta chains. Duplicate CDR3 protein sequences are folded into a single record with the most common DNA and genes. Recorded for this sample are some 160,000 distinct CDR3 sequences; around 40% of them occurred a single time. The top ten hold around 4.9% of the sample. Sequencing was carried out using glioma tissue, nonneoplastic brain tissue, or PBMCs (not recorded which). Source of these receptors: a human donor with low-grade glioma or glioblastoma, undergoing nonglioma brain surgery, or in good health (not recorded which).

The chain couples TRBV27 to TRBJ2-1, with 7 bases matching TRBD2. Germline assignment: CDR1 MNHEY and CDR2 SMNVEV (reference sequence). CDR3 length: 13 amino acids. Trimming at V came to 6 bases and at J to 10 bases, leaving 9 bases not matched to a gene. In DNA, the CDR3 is TGTGCCAGCAGAGCAGAGGGAGGGATGGAGCAGTTCTTC. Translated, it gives CASRAEGGMEQFF.

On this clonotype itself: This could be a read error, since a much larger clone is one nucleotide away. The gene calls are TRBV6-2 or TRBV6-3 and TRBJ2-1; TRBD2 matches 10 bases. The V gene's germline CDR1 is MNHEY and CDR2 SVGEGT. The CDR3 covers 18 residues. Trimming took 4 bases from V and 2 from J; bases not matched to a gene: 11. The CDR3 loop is CASSSQGYSGRAYNEQFF. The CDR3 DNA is TGTGCCAGCAGTTCCCAGGGGTACAGCGGGAGGGCCTACAATGAGCAGTTCTTC.

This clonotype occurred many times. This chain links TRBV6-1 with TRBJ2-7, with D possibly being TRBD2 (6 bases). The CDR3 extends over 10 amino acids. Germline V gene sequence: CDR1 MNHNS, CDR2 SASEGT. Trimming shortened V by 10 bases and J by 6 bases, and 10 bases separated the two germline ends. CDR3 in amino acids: CATREVEQYF. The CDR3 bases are TGTGCCACCAGGGAGGTCGAGCAGTACTTC.

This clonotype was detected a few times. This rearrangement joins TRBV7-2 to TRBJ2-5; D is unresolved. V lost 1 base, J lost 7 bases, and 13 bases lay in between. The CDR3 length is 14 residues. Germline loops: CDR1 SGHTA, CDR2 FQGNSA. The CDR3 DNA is TGTGCCAGCAGCTTAGATCTAGGGCCGTCGACCCAGTACTTC. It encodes CASSLDLGPSTQYF.

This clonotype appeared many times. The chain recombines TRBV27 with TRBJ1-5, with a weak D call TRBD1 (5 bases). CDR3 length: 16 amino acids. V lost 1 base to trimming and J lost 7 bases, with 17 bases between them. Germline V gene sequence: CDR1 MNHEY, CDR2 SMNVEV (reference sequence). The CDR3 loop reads CASSLYPPRAEQPQHF. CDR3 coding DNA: TGTGCCAGCAGTTTATACCCCCCCAGGGCTGAACAGCCCCAGCATTTT.

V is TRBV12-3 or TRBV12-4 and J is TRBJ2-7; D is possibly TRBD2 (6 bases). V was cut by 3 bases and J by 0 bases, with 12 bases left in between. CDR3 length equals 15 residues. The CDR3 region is CASSFMVGSSYEQYF. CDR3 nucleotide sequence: TGTGCCAGCAGTTTTATGGTCGGGAGCTCCTACGAGCAGTACTTC.

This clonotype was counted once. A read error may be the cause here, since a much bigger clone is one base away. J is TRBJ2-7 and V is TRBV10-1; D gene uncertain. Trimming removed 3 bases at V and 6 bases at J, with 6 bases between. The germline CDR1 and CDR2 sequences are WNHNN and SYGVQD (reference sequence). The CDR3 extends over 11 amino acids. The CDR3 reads CASSEGSEQYF. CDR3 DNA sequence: TGCGCCAGCAGTGAAGGGTCCGAGCAGTACTTC.

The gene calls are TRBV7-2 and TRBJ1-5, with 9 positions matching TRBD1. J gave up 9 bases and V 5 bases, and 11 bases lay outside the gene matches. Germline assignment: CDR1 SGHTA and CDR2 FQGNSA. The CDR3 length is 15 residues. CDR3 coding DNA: TGTGCCAGCAGCCAGCGGGACAGGGTCGGCTGGCCCCAGCATTTT. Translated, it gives CASSQRDRVGWPQHF.

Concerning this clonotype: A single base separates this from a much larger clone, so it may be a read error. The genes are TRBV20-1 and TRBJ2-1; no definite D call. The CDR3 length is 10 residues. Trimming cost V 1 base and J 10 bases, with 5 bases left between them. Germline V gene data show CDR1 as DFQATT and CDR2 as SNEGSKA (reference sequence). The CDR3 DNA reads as TGCAGTGCTAGAGTCGGAGAGCAGTTCTTC. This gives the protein CSARVGEQFF.

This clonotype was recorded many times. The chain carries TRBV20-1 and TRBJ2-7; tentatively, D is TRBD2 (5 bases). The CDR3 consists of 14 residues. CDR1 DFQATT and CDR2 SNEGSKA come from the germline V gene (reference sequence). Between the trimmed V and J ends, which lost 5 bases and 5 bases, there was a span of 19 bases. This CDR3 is CSASKRQRAHEQYF. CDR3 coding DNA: TGCAGTGCTTCAAAGCGGCAAAGGGCCCACGAGCAGTACTTC.

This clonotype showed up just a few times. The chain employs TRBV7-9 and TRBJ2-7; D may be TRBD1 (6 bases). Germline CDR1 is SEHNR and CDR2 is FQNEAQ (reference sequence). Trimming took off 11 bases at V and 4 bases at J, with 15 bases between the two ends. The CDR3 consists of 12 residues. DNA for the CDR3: TGTGCCCTCCCGGGACACGCGTACGAGCAGTACTTC. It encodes CALPGHAYEQYF.

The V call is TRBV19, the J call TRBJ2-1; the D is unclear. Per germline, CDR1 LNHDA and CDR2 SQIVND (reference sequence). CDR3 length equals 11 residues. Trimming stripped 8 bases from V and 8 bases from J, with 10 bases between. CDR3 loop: CASANTYEQFF. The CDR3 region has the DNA TGTGCCAGTGCGAACACGTATGAGCAGTTCTTC.

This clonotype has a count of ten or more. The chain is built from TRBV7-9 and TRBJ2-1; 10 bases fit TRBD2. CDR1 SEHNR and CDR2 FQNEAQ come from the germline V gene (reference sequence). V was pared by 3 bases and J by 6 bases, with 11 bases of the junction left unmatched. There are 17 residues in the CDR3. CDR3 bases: TGTGCCAGCAGCTTCAGTCTAGCGGGAGATGTGTCCAATGAGCAGTTCTTC. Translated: CASSFSLAGDVSNEQFF.

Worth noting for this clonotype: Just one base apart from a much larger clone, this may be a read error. Here the CDR3 DNA reads TGTGCCAGCAGTAGCGGGAGTGCCAATGAGCGGTTCTTC. It yields the protein CASSSGSANERFF. The chain recombines TRBV25-1 with TRBJ2-1; the match to TRBD2 covers 8 bases. Germline V gives CDR1 MGHDK, CDR2 SYGVNS. CDR3 length: 13 residues.

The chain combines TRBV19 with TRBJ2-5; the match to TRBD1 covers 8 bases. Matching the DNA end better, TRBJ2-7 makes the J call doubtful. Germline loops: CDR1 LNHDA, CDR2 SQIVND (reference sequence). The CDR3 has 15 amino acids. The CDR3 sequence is CASSTRTGSGYEQYF. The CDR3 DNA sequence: TGTGCCAGTAGTACGAGGACAGGGTCAGGCTACGAGCAGTACTTC.

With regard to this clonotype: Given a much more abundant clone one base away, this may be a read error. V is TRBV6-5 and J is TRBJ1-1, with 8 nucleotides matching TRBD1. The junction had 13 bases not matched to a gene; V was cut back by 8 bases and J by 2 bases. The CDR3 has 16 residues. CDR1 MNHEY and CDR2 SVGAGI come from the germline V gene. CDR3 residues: CASGSRDRSTNTEAFF. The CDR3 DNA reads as TGTGCCAGCGGTTCACGGGACAGGTCAACAAACACTGAAGCTTTCTTT.

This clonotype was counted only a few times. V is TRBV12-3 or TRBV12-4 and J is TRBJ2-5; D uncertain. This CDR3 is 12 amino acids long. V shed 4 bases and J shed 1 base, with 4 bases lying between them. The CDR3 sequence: CASSYIQETQYF. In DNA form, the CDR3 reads TGTGCCAGCAGTTATATCCAAGAGACCCAGTACTTC.

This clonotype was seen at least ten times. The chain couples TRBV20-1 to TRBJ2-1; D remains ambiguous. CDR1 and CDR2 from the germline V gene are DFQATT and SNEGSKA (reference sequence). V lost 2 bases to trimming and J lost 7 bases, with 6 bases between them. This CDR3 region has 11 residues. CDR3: CSARSLNEQFF. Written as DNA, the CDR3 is TGCAGTGCTAGAAGTTTGAATGAGCAGTTCTTC.

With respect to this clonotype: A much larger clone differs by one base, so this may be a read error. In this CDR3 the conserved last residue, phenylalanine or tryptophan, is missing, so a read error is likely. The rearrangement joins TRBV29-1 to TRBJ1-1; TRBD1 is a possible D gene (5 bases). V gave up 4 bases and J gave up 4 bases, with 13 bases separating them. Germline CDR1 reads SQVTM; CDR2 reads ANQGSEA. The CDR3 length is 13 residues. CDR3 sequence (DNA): TGCAGCGTTGGACAGTTAATTGTCACTGAAGCTTTCGTT. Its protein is CSVGQLIVTEAFV.

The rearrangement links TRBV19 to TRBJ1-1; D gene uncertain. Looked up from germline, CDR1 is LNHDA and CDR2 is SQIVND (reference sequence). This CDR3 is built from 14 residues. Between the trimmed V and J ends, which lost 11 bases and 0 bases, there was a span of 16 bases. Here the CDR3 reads CAVITGRLNTEAFF. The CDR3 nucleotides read TGTGCCGTTATAACCGGACGGCTGAACACTGAAGCTTTCTTT.

CDR3 protein: CASSYLGNQYF. The CDR3 DNA reads as TGTGCCAGCAGTTACTTGGGCAATCAGTACTTC. The chain combines TRBV6-5 with TRBJ2-7; no clear D. There are 11 residues in the CDR3. V shed 1 base and J shed 10 bases, with 8 bases lying between them. Germline values: CDR1 MNHEY, CDR2 SVGAGI.

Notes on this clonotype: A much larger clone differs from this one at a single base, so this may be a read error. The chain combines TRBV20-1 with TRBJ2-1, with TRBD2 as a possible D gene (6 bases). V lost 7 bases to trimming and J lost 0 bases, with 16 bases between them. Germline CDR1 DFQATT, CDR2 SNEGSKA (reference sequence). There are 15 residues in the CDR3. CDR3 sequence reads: CSVIPRDFSYNEQFF. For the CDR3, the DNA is TGCAGTGTCATACCCCGGGACTTCTCCTACAATGAGCAGTTCTTC.

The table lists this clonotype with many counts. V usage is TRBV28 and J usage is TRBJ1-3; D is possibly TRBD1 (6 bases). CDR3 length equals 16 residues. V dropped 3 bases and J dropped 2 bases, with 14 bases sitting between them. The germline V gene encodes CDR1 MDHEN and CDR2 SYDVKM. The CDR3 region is CASSLGGEGTGNTIYF. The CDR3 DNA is TGTGCCAGCAGTTTGGGGGGCGAGGGTACTGGAAACACCATATATTTT.